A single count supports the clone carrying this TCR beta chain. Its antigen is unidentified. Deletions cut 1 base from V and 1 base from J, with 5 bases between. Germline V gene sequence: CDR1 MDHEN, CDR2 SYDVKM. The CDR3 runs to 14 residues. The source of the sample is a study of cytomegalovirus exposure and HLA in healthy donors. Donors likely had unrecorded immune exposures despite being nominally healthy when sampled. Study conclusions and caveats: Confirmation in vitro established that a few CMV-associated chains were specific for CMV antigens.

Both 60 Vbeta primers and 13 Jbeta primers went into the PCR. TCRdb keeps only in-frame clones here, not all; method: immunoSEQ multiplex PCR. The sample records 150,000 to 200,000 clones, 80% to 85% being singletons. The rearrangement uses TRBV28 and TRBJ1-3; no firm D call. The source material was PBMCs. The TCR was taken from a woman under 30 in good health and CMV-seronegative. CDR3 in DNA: TGTGCCAGCAGTTTATACAAGTCTGGAAACACCATATATTTT. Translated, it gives CASSLYKSGNTIYF.